This is a list of T cell receptor beta chains from one sample in a study of shared clonotypes between healthy human individuals. Sequencing was performed with immunoSEQ multiplex PCR; in TCRdb, only in-frame clones are kept and a portion is missing. The sample lists over a million clones; roughly 95% were seen once. Sample: naive CD4+ T cells sorted from blood. All receptors come from a man aged 30 to 45 in good health. Each CDR3 is given with its conserved first and last residue. The D gene is left open where the match is weak. Clone size, where shown, is once, few, many, or a class for clones that have expanded.

TRBV19	15	TRBJ1-5	NA	TRBD1	TGTGCCAGTAGTGTCCCGGGACAGAAAAATCAGCCCCAGCATTTT	CASSVPGQKNQPQHF
TRBV2	13	TRBJ1-1	NA	NA	TGTGCCAGCAGTGTAAGGGAGAACACTGAAGCTTTCTTT	CASSVRENTEAFF
TRBV5-1	15	TRBJ2-3	NA	TRBD2	TGCGCCAGCAGCTTCCCTAGCGGGGGCACAGATACGCAGTATTTT	CASSFPSGGTDTQYF
TRBV19	19	TRBJ2-1	NA	TRBD2	TGTGCCAGTAGCCTCAGGGGAAGGTCTAGCGGGAGGAGTTACAATGAGCAGTTCTTC	CASSLRGRSSGRSYNEQFF
TRBV14	16	TRBJ2-2	NA	NA	TGTGCCAGCAGCCAAGATCGGGGTAGCTTCCCCGGGGAGCTGTTTTTT	CASSQDRGSFPGELFF
TRBV28	13	TRBJ2-4	NA	TRBD2	TGTGCCAGCAGTTTACCGGGAGGGAACATTCAGTACTTC	CASSLPGGNIQYF
TRBV30	13	TRBJ2-7	NA	TRBD2	TGTGCCTGGAAGACTAGCGGGTATCACGAGCAGTACTTC	CAWKTSGYHEQYF
TRBV30	13	TRBJ2-1	NA	NA	TGTGCCCGCCTCGGGGCCGCCTACAATGAGCAGTTCTTC	CARLGAAYNEQFF
TRBV5-1	17	TRBJ1-5	NA	NA	TGCGCCAGCAGCCCTATCGGGGGGGGTGTTGGCAATCAGCCCCAGCATTTT	CASSPIGGGVGNQPQHF
TRBV19	13	TRBJ1-5	NA	NA	TGTGCCAGTGTGGTACGGGGCAATCAGCCCCAGCATTTT	CASVVRGNQPQHF
TRBV6-5	15	TRBJ2-7	NA	TRBD1	TGTGCCAGCAGCTCAGGGGGCGCGAGGTCCTACGAGCAGTACTTC	CASSSGGARSYEQYF
TRBV7-6	15	TRBJ2-1	NA	TRBD2	TGTGCCAGCAGCTTAAGCGGGGGCTCCTACAATGAGCAGTTCTTC	CASSLSGGSYNEQFF
TRBV2	14	TRBJ2-7	NA	NA	TGTGCCAGCAGCTCGCACAGGGCCTCCTACGAGCAGTACTTC	CASSSHRASYEQYF
TRBV5-4	13	TRBJ1-1	NA	NA	TGTGCCAGCAGCAGCGACCCGAGCACTGAAGCTTTCTTT	CASSSDPSTEAFF
TRBV10-3	19	TRBJ2-1	NA	TRBD2	TGTGCCATCAGTGAGTCCCCCGGGACTAGCGGTCCCTTCGCATTTTCGCAGTTCTTC	CAISESPGTSGPFAFSQFF
TRBV6-6	16	TRBJ2-1	NA	NA	TGTGCCAGCAGTTACGTCGGGGGCCTTCGGGGAGAGAAACAGTTCTTC	CASSYVGGLRGEKQFF
TRBV28	12	TRBJ2-7	NA	NA	TGTGCCAGCAGTTATTTCCCCTACGAGCAGTACTTC	CASSYFPYEQYF
TRBV25-1	12	TRBJ2-5	NA	NA	TGTGCCAGCAGGAGGGATCAAGAGACCCAGTACTTC	CASRRDQETQYF
TRBV30	13	TRBJ1-4	NA	NA	TGTGCCTGGGAGGGGACAACTAATGAAAAACTGTTTTTT	CAWEGTTNEKLFF
TRBV19	13	TRBJ2-7	NA	NA	TGTGCCTCAGCCCCTCAGGGTAGCTACGAGCAGTACTTC	CASAPQGSYEQYF
TRBV28	16	TRBJ2-7	once	NA	TGTGCCAGCAGCCGATCCACAGGGACCCTCTCCTACGAGCAGTACTTC	CASSRSTGTLSYEQYF
TRBV5-8	13	TRBJ1-2	NA	NA	TGTGCCAGCAGCTTGTGGCCGGAGGATGGCTACACCTTC	CASSLWPEDGYTF
TRBV6-4	16	TRBJ2-1	NA	NA	TGTGCCAGCAGTCCCGAGGGGTGGAGCTCCTACAATGAGCAGTTCTTC	CASSPEGWSSYNEQFF
TRBV18	19	TRBJ2-3	NA	TRBD2	TGTGCCAGCTCACCACTTCGGACTAGCGGGGGCTCAACCACAGATACGCAGTATTTT	CASSPLRTSGGSTTDTQYF
TRBV27	16	TRBJ2-7	once	TRBD1	TGTGCCAGCAGTAAACATTCCGGGACAGGAAACTACGAGCAGTACTTC	CASSKHSGTGNYEQYF
TRBV27	17	TRBJ1-2	NA	NA	TGTGCCAGCAGTCTTAAGGGTTATGACTGGGCCTTGTATGGCTACACCTTC	CASSLKGYDWALYGYTF
TRBV7-4	18	TRBJ2-6	NA	NA	TGTGCCAGCAGCGGTACCCACAGCTCACAAAGTCGGGCCAACGTCCTGACTTTC	CASSGTHSSQSRANVLTF
TRBV19	14	TRBJ1-5	NA	NA	TGTGCCAGTAGTAGCCAGACCGTAGGTCAGCCCCAGCATTTT	CASSSQTVGQPQHF
TRBV10-2	14	TRBJ1-1	NA	NA	TGCGCCAGCAGTGTTGGGGCAGGGACCACTGAAGCTTTCTTT	CASSVGAGTTEAFF
TRBV11-2	18	TRBJ2-3	NA	NA	TGTGCCAGCAGCTTAGACCAGGGGGGGGCGATAACGACAGATACGCAGTATTTT	CASSLDQGGAITTDTQYF
TRBV6-1	16	TRBJ1-5	NA	NA	TGTGCCAGCAGTGAACGGCCCGTCTCCCTGAATCAGCCCCAGCATTTT	CASSERPVSLNQPQHF
TRBV7-9	13	TRBJ1-1	NA	TRBD1	TGTGCCAGCACAGGGGGCTTGGACACTGAAGCTTTCTTT	CASTGGLDTEAFF
TRBV18	16	TRBJ2-6	NA	NA	TGTGCCAGCCGAATCCCGGGGGCGCCTGGGGCCAACGTCCTGACTTTC	CASRIPGAPGANVLTF
TRBV11-2	15	TRBJ2-7	NA	TRBD2	TGTGCCAGCAGCTCGAGGACTAGCGACAACTACGAGCAGTACTTC	CASSSRTSDNYEQYF
TRBV5-1	16	TRBJ1-1	NA	NA	TGCGCCAGCAGCATGGACGTTAAGAGGGTGAACACTGAAGCTTTCTTT	CASSMDVKRVNTEAFF
TRBV29-1	16	TRBJ2-2	NA	TRBD2	TGCAGCGGCCTCCTAGCGGGACGAACAAGAACCGGGGAGCTGTTTTTT	CSGLLAGRTRTGELFF
TRBV5-6	15	TRBJ2-1	once	TRBD2	TGTGCCAGCAGCCTAGGACTAGCGGGAGGCAATGAGCAGTTCTTC	CASSLGLAGGNEQFF
TRBV9	19	TRBJ2-2	once	TRBD2	TGTGCCAGCAGCTTCAGACTAGCGGGAGGGCTCGATGACACCGGGGAGCTGTTTTTT	CASSFRLAGGLDDTGELFF
TRBV5-4	17	TRBJ2-1	NA	TRBD1	TGTGCCAGCAGCTCTGCAGGGGGCTGGGGCTCCTACAATGAGCAGTTCTTC	CASSSAGGWGSYNEQFF
TRBV11-2	14	TRBJ1-3	NA	NA	TGTGCCAGCAGAGACTCTTGGGCTGGAAACACCATATATTTT	CASRDSWAGNTIYF
TRBV27	16	TRBJ2-7	NA	TRBD1	TGTGCCAGCAGTTTACAACGGACAGGGGGAGTCTACGAGCAGTACTTC	CASSLQRTGGVYEQYF
TRBV5-1	14	TRBJ2-2	NA	TRBD2	TGCGCCAGCCGGGGACTACAGAACACCGGGGAGCTGTTTTTT	CASRGLQNTGELFF
TRBV5-6	15	TRBJ2-3	NA	NA	TGTGCCAGCAGCCGTCCGGGGCTGGGGACAGATACGCAGTATTTT	CASSRPGLGTDTQYF
TRBV7-2	15	TRBJ2-7	NA	TRBD1	TGTGCCAGCAGCTTAAACTACGGGACAGAATACGAGCAGTACTTC	CASSLNYGTEYEQYF
TRBV5-4	13	TRBJ2-3	NA	NA	TGTGCCAGCAATAGCGGAAGCACAGATACGCAGTATTTT	CASNSGSTDTQYF
TRBV19	16	TRBJ2-1	NA	TRBD1	TGTGCCAGTAGTAGGCCCCATCAGGGGGCGGGCACTGAGCAGTTCTTC	CASSRPHQGAGTEQFF